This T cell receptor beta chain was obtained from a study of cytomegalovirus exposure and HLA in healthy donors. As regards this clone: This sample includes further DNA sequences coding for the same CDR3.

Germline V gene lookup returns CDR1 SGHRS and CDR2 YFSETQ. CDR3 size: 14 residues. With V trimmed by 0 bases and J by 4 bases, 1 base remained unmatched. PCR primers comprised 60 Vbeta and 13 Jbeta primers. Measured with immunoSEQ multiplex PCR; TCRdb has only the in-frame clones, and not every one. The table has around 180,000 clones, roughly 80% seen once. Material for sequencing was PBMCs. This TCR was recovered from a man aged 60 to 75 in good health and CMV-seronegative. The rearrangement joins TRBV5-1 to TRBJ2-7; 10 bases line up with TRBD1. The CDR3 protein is CASSLGGQGYEQYF. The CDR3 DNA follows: TGCGCCAGCAGCTTGGGGGGACAGGGGTACGAGCAGTACTTC.